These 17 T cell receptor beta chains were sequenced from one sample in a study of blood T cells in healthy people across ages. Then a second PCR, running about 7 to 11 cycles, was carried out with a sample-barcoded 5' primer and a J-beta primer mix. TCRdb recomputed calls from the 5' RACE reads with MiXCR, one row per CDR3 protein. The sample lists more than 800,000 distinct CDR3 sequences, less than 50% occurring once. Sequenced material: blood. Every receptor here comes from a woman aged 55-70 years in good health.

CDR3 bases: TGTGCCAGCACCCCTCTTCGAGGCAGCGAGCAGTACTTC. Translating it yields CASTPLRGSEQYF. The V and J genes are TRBV27 and TRBJ2-5; D gene uncertain. The J call may be wrong; the DNA end is better matched by TRBJ2-7. The germline V gene encodes CDR1 MNHEY and CDR2 SMNVEV (reference sequence). This CDR3 has 13 amino acids.

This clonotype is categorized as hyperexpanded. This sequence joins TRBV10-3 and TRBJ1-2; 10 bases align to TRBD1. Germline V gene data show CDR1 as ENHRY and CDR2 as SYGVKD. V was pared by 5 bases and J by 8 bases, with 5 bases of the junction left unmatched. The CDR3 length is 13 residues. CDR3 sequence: CAISHGTGDGYTF. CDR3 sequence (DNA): TGTGCCATCAGTCACGGGACAGGGGACGGCTACACCTTC.

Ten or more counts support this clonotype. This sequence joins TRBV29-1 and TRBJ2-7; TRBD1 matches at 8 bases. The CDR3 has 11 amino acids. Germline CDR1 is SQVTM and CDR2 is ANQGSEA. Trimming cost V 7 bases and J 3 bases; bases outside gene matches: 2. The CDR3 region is CSGGTGYEQYF. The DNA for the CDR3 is TGCAGCGGTGGGACAGGCTACGAGCAGTACTTC.

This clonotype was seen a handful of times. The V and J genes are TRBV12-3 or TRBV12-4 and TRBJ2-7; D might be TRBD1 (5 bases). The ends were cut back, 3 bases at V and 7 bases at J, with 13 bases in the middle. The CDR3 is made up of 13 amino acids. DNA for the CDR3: TGTGCCAGCAGTTTTACAGGTACTGGGGAGCAGTACTTC. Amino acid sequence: CASSFTGTGEQYF.

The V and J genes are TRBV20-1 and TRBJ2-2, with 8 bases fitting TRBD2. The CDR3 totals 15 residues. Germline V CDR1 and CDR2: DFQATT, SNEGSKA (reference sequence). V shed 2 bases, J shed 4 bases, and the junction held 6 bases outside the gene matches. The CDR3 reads CSARKGLEITGELFF. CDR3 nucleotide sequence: TGCAGTGCTAGAAAGGGACTAGAAATCACCGGGGAGCTGTTTTTT.

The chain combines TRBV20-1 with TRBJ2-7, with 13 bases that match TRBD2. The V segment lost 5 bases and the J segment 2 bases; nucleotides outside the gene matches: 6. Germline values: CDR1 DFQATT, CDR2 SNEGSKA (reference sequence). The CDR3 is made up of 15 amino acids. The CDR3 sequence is CSASGTSGTAYEQYF. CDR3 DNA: TGCAGTGCTTCCGGGACTAGCGGGACTGCCTACGAGCAGTACTTC.

CDR3 nucleotide sequence: TGTGCCAGCAGCGTAGCCTTCGGGTACACTGAAGCTTTCTTT. Amino acids: CASSVAFGYTEAFF. The chain is built from TRBV9 and TRBJ1-1, with unresolved D. V was pared by 0 bases and J by 3 bases, with 9 bases between. The germline V gene has CDR1 SGDLS and CDR2 YYNGEE. This CDR3 has 14 amino acids.

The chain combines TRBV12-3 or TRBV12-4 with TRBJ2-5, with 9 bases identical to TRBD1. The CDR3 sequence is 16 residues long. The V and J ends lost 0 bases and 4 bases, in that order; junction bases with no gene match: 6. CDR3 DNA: TGTGCCAGCAGTTTAGCGCTCGGGACAGGGTCAGAGACCCAGTACTTC. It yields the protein CASSLALGTGSETQYF.

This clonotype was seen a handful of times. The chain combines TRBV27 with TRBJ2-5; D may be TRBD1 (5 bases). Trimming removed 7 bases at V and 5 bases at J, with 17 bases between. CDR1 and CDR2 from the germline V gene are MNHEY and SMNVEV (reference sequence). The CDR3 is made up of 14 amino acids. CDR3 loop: CASKSVGAGETQYF. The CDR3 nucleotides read TGTGCCAGCAAATCCGTCGGAGCAGGGGAGACCCAGTACTTC.

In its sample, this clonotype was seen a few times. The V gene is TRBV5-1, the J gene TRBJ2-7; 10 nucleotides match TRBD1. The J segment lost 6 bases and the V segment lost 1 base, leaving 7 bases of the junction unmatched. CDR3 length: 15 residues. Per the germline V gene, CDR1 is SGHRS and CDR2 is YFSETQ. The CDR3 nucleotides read TGCGCCAGCAGCTTGTTGGGGACAGGGGACCTCGAGCAGTACTTC. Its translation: CASSLLGTGDLEQYF.

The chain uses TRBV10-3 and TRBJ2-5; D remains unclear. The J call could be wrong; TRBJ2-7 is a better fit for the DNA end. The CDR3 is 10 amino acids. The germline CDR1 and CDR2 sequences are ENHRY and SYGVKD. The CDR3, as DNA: TGTGCCACCGGGTCGGTCGAGCAGTACTTC. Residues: CATGSVEQYF.

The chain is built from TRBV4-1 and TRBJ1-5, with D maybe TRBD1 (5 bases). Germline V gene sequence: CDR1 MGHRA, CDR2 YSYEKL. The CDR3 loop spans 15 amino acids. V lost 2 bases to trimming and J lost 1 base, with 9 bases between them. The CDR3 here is CASSQRQGSNQPQHF. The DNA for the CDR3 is TGCGCCAGCAGCCAACGTCAGGGAAGCAATCAGCCCCAGCATTTT.

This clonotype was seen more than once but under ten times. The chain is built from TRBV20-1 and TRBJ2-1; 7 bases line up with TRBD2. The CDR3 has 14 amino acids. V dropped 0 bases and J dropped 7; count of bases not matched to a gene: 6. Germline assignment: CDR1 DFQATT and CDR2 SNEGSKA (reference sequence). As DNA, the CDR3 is TGCAGTGCTAGAGAAAAGGGGAGGGGAAATGAGCAGTTCTTC. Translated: CSAREKGRGNEQFF.

The CDR3 DNA reads TGTGCCAGCAGCTTAGACTTCCGAGATACGCAGTATTTT. It yields the protein CASSLDFRDTQYF. This chain links TRBV7-2 with TRBJ2-3; unclear D gene. The CDR3 is 13 amino acids. Germline V lookup: CDR1 SGHTA, CDR2 FQGNSA. The V and J ends lost 1 base and 5 bases respectively, with 7 bases between them.

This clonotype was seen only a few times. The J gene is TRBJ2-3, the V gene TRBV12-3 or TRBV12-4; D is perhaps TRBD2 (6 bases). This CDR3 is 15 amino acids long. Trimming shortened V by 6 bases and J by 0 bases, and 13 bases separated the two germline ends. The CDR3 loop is CASSHSGTSTDTQYF. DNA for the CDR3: TGTGCCAGCAGCCATAGCGGAACTAGCACAGATACGCAGTATTTT.

CDR3: CATSNRLETYEQYF. Written as DNA, the CDR3 is TGTGCCACCAGCAATCGACTGGAAACCTACGAGCAGTACTTC. The chain is built from TRBV15 and TRBJ2-7; D is undetermined. CDR1 and CDR2 (germline): LNHNV, YYDKDF (reference sequence). The CDR3 runs to 14 residues. Trimming took off 4 bases at V and 2 bases at J, with 12 bases between the two ends.

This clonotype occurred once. DNA for the CDR3: TGTGCCAGCAGCTTGGAGCGTAGGGGGGGCAGCGGGACCCAGTACTTC. This gives the protein CASSLERRGGSGTQYF. The chain links TRBV5-4 to TRBJ2-7, with D maybe TRBD2 (7 bases). The DNA end lines up better with TRBJ2-5; the J call may be wrong. This CDR3 comprises 16 residues. Germline V CDR1 and CDR2: SGHNT, YYREEE (reference sequence).